The 14 T cell receptor beta chains in this list originate from one sample, sequenced in a study of blood T cell repertoires in COVID-19. The repertoire was sequenced with immunoSEQ multiplex PCR; TCRdb's copy has only in-frame clones and lacks some. The table has under 95,000 clones, roughly 84% seen once. The sequenced sample consisted of peripheral blood. These receptors all come from a woman older than 75 with acute or convalescent COVID-19.

With respect to this clone: The same CDR3 can be traced to other DNA sequences in this sample. This chain connects TRBV15 to TRBJ1-1; D remains ambiguous. This CDR3 contains 12 residues. The germline CDR1 and CDR2 sequences are LNHNV and YYDKDF (reference sequence). The germline V and J ends were trimmed by 1 base and 4 bases, with 4 bases remaining between them. The CDR3 region is CATSRARTEAFF. CDR3 DNA: TGTGCCACCAGCAGAGCTCGCACTGAAGCTTTCTTT.

The CDR3 DNA reads as TGTGCCAGCAGTGAACGGGACAGAACAAACACTGAAGCTTTCTTT. The encoded protein is CASSERDRTNTEAFF. The chain has TRBV25-1 and TRBJ1-1, with 7 bases fitting TRBD1. Germline loops: CDR1 MGHDK, CDR2 SYGVNS. V was pared by 2 bases and J by 2 bases, with 5 bases of the junction left unmatched. The CDR3 is 15 residues long. Variable domain in full (rest from reference TRBV25-1 and TRBJ1-1): EADIYQTPRYLVIGTGKKITLECSQTMGHDKMYWYQQDPGMELHLIHYSYGVNSTEKGDLSSESTVSRIRTEHFPLTLESARPSHTSQYLCASSERDRTNTEAFFGQGTRLTVV.

The chain uses TRBV7-9 and TRBJ2-2; TRBD2 matches at 7 bases. The J segment lost 7 bases and the V segment lost 5 bases, leaving 10 bases of the junction unmatched. The CDR3 sequence is 15 residues long. The germline V gene encodes CDR1 SEHNR and CDR2 FQNEAQ (reference sequence). CDR3 bases: TGTGCCAGCAGCCGTATCTCCGGACTAGGCGGGGAGCTGTTTTTT. Amino acid sequence: CASSRISGLGGELFF.

This clone was seen a handful of times. The CDR3, as DNA: TGTGCCAGCAGTGCCACAGGGGACTTCTATGGCTACACCTTC. This codes for CASSATGDFYGYTF. The chain joins TRBV25-1 to TRBJ1-2; 7 bases map to TRBD1. The CDR3 totals 14 residues. The junction had 6 bases not matched to a gene; V was cut back by 4 bases and J by 4 bases. CDR1 and CDR2 (germline): MGHDK, SYGVNS.

CDR3 residues: CASSFTRTGGGEQYF. DNA of the CDR3: TGCGCCAGCAGCTTTACTCGGACAGGGGGCGGCGAGCAGTACTTC. The chain couples TRBV5-1 to TRBJ2-7; 11 nucleotides agree with TRBD1. Germline CDR1 reads SGHRS; CDR2 reads YFSETQ. After removal of 2 bases from V and 6 bases from J, the junction contained 7 bases not matched to a gene. The CDR3 has 15 amino acids.

CDR3 DNA sequence: TGCGCCAGCAGCTTGGGGACTTCTGGAAACACCATATATTTT. Translation: CASSLGTSGNTIYF. The V call is TRBV5-1, the J call TRBJ1-3; D ambiguous. The CDR3 contains 14 residues. The V gene's germline CDR1 is SGHRS and CDR2 YFSETQ. Between the trimmed V and J ends, which lost 0 bases and 1 base, there was a span of 5 bases.

In its sample, this clone was seen a few times. V gene TRBV7-6 combines with J gene TRBJ2-1, with 8 bases that match TRBD1. Germline lookup yields CDR1 SGHVS and CDR2 FNYEAQ. Trimming removed 6 bases from V and 6 bases from J; junction bases left unmatched: 7. The CDR3 totals 14 residues. The CDR3 nucleotides are TGTGCCAGCAGTACGGGACAGGCAATCAATGAGCAGTTCTTC. Translated: CASSTGQAINEQFF.

The chain links TRBV4-1 to TRBJ2-7; 12 bases line up with TRBD2. Germline CDR1 is MGHRA and CDR2 is YSYEKL. V lost 2 bases and J lost 3; bases outside the gene matches: 2. The CDR3 is 15 residues long. The CDR3 sequence is CASSQSTSGSYEQYF. For the CDR3, the DNA is TGCGCCAGCAGCCAATCGACTAGCGGGAGCTACGAGCAGTACTTC.

This clone was seen once. The chain couples TRBV4-2 to TRBJ2-6; 7 bases align to TRBD2. Germline-derived CDR1 and CDR2 are LGHNA and YNFKEQ. There are 17 residues in the CDR3. After removal of 6 bases from V and 0 bases from J, the junction contained 8 bases not matched to a gene. The CDR3 region has the DNA TGTGCCAGCAGTCCGACTAGCTCAGCCTCTGGGGCCAACGTCCTGACTTTC. Translated, it gives CASSPTSSASGANVLTF.

The chain combines TRBV11-2 with TRBJ1-1; 8 bases match TRBD1. Germline-derived CDR1 and CDR2 are SGHAT and FQNNGV. V gave up 7 bases and J gave up 2 bases; unmatched junction bases: 9. The length of the CDR3 is 15 residues. The CDR3 here is CASTFTGGINTEAFF. In DNA form, the CDR3 reads TGTGCCAGCACCTTTACAGGGGGTATTAACACTGAAGCTTTCTTT.

The chain recombines TRBV10-3 with TRBJ1-2; 7 bases agree with TRBD1. Looked up from germline, CDR1 is ENHRY and CDR2 is SYGVKD. The CDR3 has 14 amino acids. V lost 4 bases, J lost 1 base, and 3 bases stayed unmatched. The CDR3 reads CAISGQGRNYGYTF. CDR3 DNA sequence: TGTGCCATCAGTGGACAGGGACGTAACTATGGCTACACCTTC.

The rearrangement joins TRBV30 to TRBJ2-7; tentative D call: TRBD1 (6 bases). CDR3 length equals 17 residues. The germline V gene has CDR1 GTSNPN and CDR2 SVGIG (reference sequence). V was cut by 3 bases and J by 5 bases, with 26 bases left in between. The CDR3 reads CAWSVGHTQGRGHEQYF. CDR3 DNA: TGTGCCTGGAGCGTTGGACACACACAGGGAAGGGGACACGAGCAGTACTTC.

This sequence joins TRBV6-2 or TRBV6-3 and TRBJ1-1; 8 nucleotides match TRBD1. Trimming cost V 0 bases and J 4 bases; bases outside gene matches: 4. This CDR3 has 15 amino acids. CDR1 MNHEY and CDR2 SVGEGT come from the germline V gene. The CDR3 DNA reads TGTGCCAGCAGTTACTCTACAGGGGGGCCCACTGAAGCTTTCTTT. Amino acids: CASSYSTGGPTEAFF.

This chain connects TRBV11-2 to TRBJ2-5, with D uncertain. The CDR3 consists of 13 residues. Trimming cost V 5 bases and J 1 base, with 8 bases left between them. CDR1 and CDR2 from the germline V gene are SGHAT and FQNNGV. The DNA of the CDR3 is TGTGCCAGCAGCGGAGACTTCCAAGAGACCCAGTACTTC. Protein product: CASSGDFQETQYF.